The 15 T cell receptor beta chains below were found in one sample sequenced in a study of blood T cell repertoires in COVID-19. TCRdb's table, derived via immunoSEQ multiplex PCR, lists solely in-frame clones and lacks some. The table has 350,000 to 400,000 clones, roughly nine tenths seen once. Sequences were obtained from PBMCs or T cells enriched from blood (not recorded which). These receptors were taken from a woman between 35 and 50 years old who had been exposed to COVID-19.

V usage is TRBV6-5 and J usage is TRBJ2-7; maybe TRBD2 (6 bases). CDR3 length: 15 amino acids. Trimming stripped 3 bases from V and 2 bases from J, with 14 bases between. Germline V gene data show CDR1 as MNHEY and CDR2 as SVGAGI. The CDR3 here is CASSYAGGGAYEQYF. The CDR3 DNA reads TGTGCCAGCAGTTATGCGGGTGGAGGGGCCTACGAGCAGTACTTC.

This rearrangement joins TRBV5-1 to TRBJ2-7; 9 positions agree with TRBD2. The CDR3 runs 16 residues. CDR1 and CDR2 (germline): SGHRS, YFSETQ. The V gene end was trimmed by 0 bases and the J gene end by 1 base; junction bases not matched to a gene: 5. The CDR3 here is CASSLGGGESSYEQYF. In nucleotides, the CDR3 is TGCGCCAGCAGCTTGGGCGGGGGGGAGTCTTCCTACGAGCAGTACTTC. The full variable domain, completed using reference TRBV5-1 and TRBJ2-7, is KAGVTQTPRYLIKTRGQQVTLSCSPISGHRSVSWYQQTPGQGLQFLFEYFSETQRNKGNFPGRFSGRQFSNSRSEMNVSTLELGDSALYLCASSLGGGESSYEQYFGPGTRLTVT.

V is TRBV3-1 (or the pseudogene TRBV3-2) and J is TRBJ2-3, with TRBD2 matching 9 bases. Germline CDR1 is LGHDT and CDR2 is YNNKEL (reference sequence). V gave up 0 bases and J gave up 6 bases; unmatched junction bases: 22. The length of the CDR3 is 21 residues. CDR3 coding DNA: TGTGCCAGCAGCCAAGATCTCGGCCGAGGTCTAGCGGGAAGCCTGGCGGATACGCAGTATTTT. It codes for CASSQDLGRGLAGSLADTQYF.

V is TRBV2 and J is TRBJ2-7; weak D call: TRBD2 (6 bases). The CDR3 contains 14 residues. V gave up 7 bases and J gave up 0 bases, with 13 bases separating them. The germline V gene has CDR1 SNHLY and CDR2 FYNNEI. CDR3 protein: CASNGMGGSYEQYF. The CDR3 bases are TGTGCCAGCAATGGTATGGGGGGCTCCTACGAGCAGTACTTC. Full variable domain (missing parts from reference TRBV2 and TRBJ2-7): EPEVTQTPSHQVTQMGQEVILRCVPISNHLYFYWYRQILGQKVEFLVSFYNNEISEKSEIFDDQFSVERPDGSNFTLKIRSTKLEDSAMYFCASNGMGGSYEQYFGPGTRLTVT.

V gene TRBV5-4 combines with J gene TRBJ1-2; 9 bases line up with TRBD1. Germline V gene data show CDR1 as SGHNT and CDR2 as YYREEE (reference sequence). The V and J ends lost 4 bases and 3 bases, in that order; junction bases with no gene match: 4. The CDR3 contains 14 residues. This CDR3 reads CASSKDRGDYGYTF. The CDR3 DNA reads as TGTGCCAGCAGCAAGGACAGGGGAGACTATGGCTACACCTTC.

The V gene is TRBV7-9, the J gene TRBJ1-2; no definite D call. Germline V gene lookup returns CDR1 SEHNR and CDR2 FQNEAQ (reference sequence). This CDR3 spans 15 amino acids. Trimming shortened V by 10 bases and J by 7 bases, and 25 bases separated the two germline ends. The CDR3 loop reads CAIASPETWRVGYTF. For the CDR3, the DNA is TGTGCCATAGCCTCCCCCGAGACCTGGCGGGTTGGCTACACCTTC.

This rearrangement joins TRBV5-1 to TRBJ1-4; 7 nucleotides line up with TRBD1. The J segment lost 7 bases and the V segment lost 4 bases, leaving 10 bases of the junction unmatched. This CDR3 spans 15 amino acids. Germline values: CDR1 SGHRS, CDR2 YFSETQ. This chain's CDR3 is CASSDGGGSGEKLFF. In DNA, the CDR3 is TGCGCCAGCAGCGACGGAGGGGGCTCGGGTGAAAAACTGTTTTTT.

V usage is TRBV3-1 (or the pseudogene TRBV3-2) and J usage is TRBJ1-2; 7 bases map to TRBD1. This CDR3 is 14 amino acids long. Per the germline V gene, CDR1 is LGHDT and CDR2 is YNNKEL (reference sequence). J lost 5 bases, V lost 8 bases, and 11 bases had no gene match. CDR3 nucleotides: TGTGCCAGCTGGGGAACAGGGGAGAGTTATGGCTACACCTTC. The encoded protein is CASWGTGESYGYTF.

In this sample, this clone turned up a few times. The chain is built from TRBV4-2 and TRBJ1-1, with a weak D call TRBD1 (5 bases). The V and J ends lost 0 bases and 3 bases respectively, with 14 bases between them. This CDR3 is 16 amino acids long. The V gene's germline CDR1 is LGHNA and CDR2 YNFKEQ. CDR3 coding DNA: TGTGCCAGCAGCCAAGAGAGGCCAGGGAGGGACACTGAAGCTTTCTTT. Its protein product is CASSQERPGRDTEAFF.

The chain links TRBV19 to TRBJ1-1; D is unclear. The CDR3 consists of 13 residues. The germline gives CDR1 LNHDA, CDR2 SQIVND (reference sequence). The V end was cut by 11 bases, the J end by 5 bases, with 18 bases between. As DNA, the CDR3 is TGTGCCGGATCGACTTCCAGAAGTACTGAAGCTTTCTTT. Encoded protein: CAGSTSRSTEAFF. Complete variable domain (other parts from reference TRBV19 and TRBJ1-1): DGGITQSPKYLFRKEGQNVTLSCEQNLNHDAMYWYRQDPGQGLRLIYYSQIVNDFQKGDIAEGYSVSREKKESFPLTVTSAQKNPTAFYLCAGSTSRSTEAFFGQGTRLTVV.

This chain links TRBV30 with TRBJ1-2, with D perhaps matching TRBD1 (5 bases). Germline V gene sequence: CDR1 GTSNPN, CDR2 SVGIG (reference sequence). The CDR3 length is 12 residues. Trimming took off 5 bases at V and 5 bases at J, with 12 bases between the two ends. In nucleotides, the CDR3 is TGTGCCTGGTCTCAACAGGATTATGGCTACACCTTC. This codes for CAWSQQDYGYTF.

This clone has more than one count but fewer than ten. This chain links TRBV5-1 with TRBJ2-2, with D perhaps matching TRBD2 (6 bases). Germline CDR1 and CDR2: SGHRS and YFSETQ. The CDR3 has 16 amino acids. The V gene lost 0 bases and the J gene lost 3 bases, with 12 bases spanning the gap. CDR3 in DNA: TGCGCCAGCAGCTTGGTTGGGGGAGGCCACACCGGGGAGCTGTTTTTT. Its translation: CASSLVGGGHTGELFF.

The genes are TRBV9 and TRBJ2-3, with 9 nucleotides matching TRBD1. With 0 bases clipped from V and 10 bases from J, the junction kept 12 bases outside the gene matches. Per germline, CDR1 SGDLS and CDR2 YYNGEE. CDR3 length: 16 residues. The CDR3 sequence: CASSVGGTGLTLAQYF. CDR3 bases: TGTGCCAGCAGCGTAGGGGGGACAGGGTTAACTCTCGCGCAGTATTTT. Full variable domain (rest looked up from reference TRBV9 and TRBJ2-3): DSGVTQTPKHLITATGQRVTLRCSPRSGDLSVYWYQQSLDQGLQFLIQYYNGEERAKGNILERFSAQQFPDLHSELNLSSLELGDSALYFCASSVGGTGLTLAQYFGPGTRLTVL.

The CDR3 nucleotides are TGTGCCAGTAGCGCCGGGACAGTCAGCATGAACACTGAAGCTTTCTTT. It codes for CASSAGTVSMNTEAFF. This rearrangement joins TRBV19 to TRBJ1-1; the match to TRBD1 covers 7 bases. V shed 6 bases and J 0 bases; nucleotides not matched to a gene: 10. The CDR3 is made up of 16 amino acids. The germline gives CDR1 LNHDA, CDR2 SQIVND (reference sequence).

CDR3 in DNA: TGTGCCACCACCCACCCCCAGGGAAACACCATATATTTT. Protein product: CATTHPQGNTIYF. This chain connects TRBV15 to TRBJ1-3, with unresolved D. V gave up 7 bases and J gave up 4 bases, with 11 bases separating them. The germline V gene encodes CDR1 LNHNV and CDR2 YYDKDF (reference sequence). The CDR3 covers 13 residues.